The 11 T cell receptor beta chains below were found in one sample sequenced in a study of vaccination and CD4 T cells after COVID-19. An Oncomine TCR Beta short-read assay was used to sequence the DNA from cultured CD4+ T cells. From the PCR reads, TCRdb called clonotypes with MiXCR, one entry per CDR3 protein. The sample lists about 13,000 distinct CDR3 sequences; approximately 74% were seen once. Their antigens are not known. Described treatment: approximately nine-day PBMC culture with coronavirus spike peptide pools or control peptides (ViraFEST assay). Specimen: CD4+ T cells from blood, cultured in vitro, collected after SARS-CoV-2 vaccination. These receptors were obtained from a human donor who received a COVID-19 vaccine.

This rearrangement joins TRBV6-1 to TRBJ2-5; 8 nucleotides match TRBD2. V was clipped by 7 bases and J by 5 bases; unmatched bases: 18. From germline, CDR1 is MNHNS and CDR2 SASEGT. The CDR3 runs to 17 residues. DNA of the CDR3: TGTGCCAGCACCGAAGGTTGGAGTAGCGGGGCAGCGGAGACCCAGTACTTC. Encoded protein: CASTEGWSSGAAETQYF.

This clonotype was seen only once. V is TRBV7-2 and J is TRBJ1-4, with 8 bases matching TRBD1. Germline values: CDR1 SGHTA, CDR2 FQGNSA. The CDR3 has 15 residues. The V and J ends lost 6 bases and 4 bases, in that order; junction bases with no gene match: 7. Written as DNA, the CDR3 is TGTGCCAGCAGAGCCGACAGGGGTTATAATGAAAAACTGTTTTTT. This encodes CASRADRGYNEKLFF.

In its sample, this clonotype was seen a few times. The chain has TRBV7-2 and TRBJ2-3; 11 bases match TRBD2. V gave up 4 bases and J gave up 3 bases; unmatched junction bases: 6. The CDR3 spans 16 residues. Per the germline V gene, CDR1 is SGHTA and CDR2 is FQGNSA. The DNA for the CDR3 is TGTGCCAGCAGCTCCTATAGCGGGGGGGCAACAGATACGCAGTATTTT. This codes for CASSSYSGGATDTQYF.

The sample holds a few counts of this clonotype. The V and J genes are TRBV7-6 and TRBJ1-1; 7 bases line up with TRBD1. Germline values: CDR1 SGHVS, CDR2 FNYEAQ. J lost 6 bases, V lost 5 bases, and 6 bases had no gene match. The CDR3 is 13 amino acids. Written as DNA, the CDR3 is TGTGCCAGCAGCACTAACAGGGGCTCTGAAGCTTTCTTT. It encodes CASSTNRGSEAFF.

This rearrangement joins TRBV7-9 to TRBJ2-5; D gene ambiguous. Per germline, CDR1 SEHNR and CDR2 FQNEAQ (reference sequence). Between the trimmed V and J ends, which lost 5 bases and 5 bases, there was a span of 15 bases. The CDR3 extends over 14 amino acids. Here the CDR3 DNA reads TGTGCCAGCAGCGGGTCGTCAAATGTGGAGACCCAGTACTTC. It is translated as CASSGSSNVETQYF.

The chain employs TRBV5-4 and TRBJ1-2; the D gene is possibly TRBD1 (6 bases). The germline gives CDR1 SGHNT, CDR2 YYREEE (reference sequence). The CDR3 totals 14 residues. Trimming removed 5 bases at V and 1 base at J, with 12 bases between. The CDR3 DNA follows: TGTGCCAGCAGGCGCTGGACAGATAACTATGGCTACACCTTC. As protein: CASRRWTDNYGYTF.

The rearrangement links TRBV4-2 to TRBJ1-4; TRBD1 agrees at 7 bases. The CDR3 is 15 amino acids. CDR1 and CDR2 (germline): LGHNA, YNFKEQ. V lost 0 bases and J lost 7; bases outside the gene matches: 5. CDR3 sequence reads: CASSQEQGWGEKLFF. The CDR3 DNA follows: TGTGCCAGCAGCCAAGAACAGGGGTGGGGTGAAAAACTGTTTTTT.

V and J are TRBV7-3 and TRBJ2-5; D is perhaps TRBD2 (5 bases). In germline, CDR1 is SGHTA, CDR2 FQGTGA. This CDR3 region has 14 residues. V shed 2 bases and J shed 2 bases, with 9 bases lying between them. CDR3 DNA sequence: TGTGCCAGCAGCTTAGGAGGAGAACAAGAGACCCAGTACTTC. It specifies CASSLGGEQETQYF.

The chain uses TRBV20-1 and TRBJ2-7; the match to TRBD2 covers 7 bases. Germline V gene sequence: CDR1 DFQATT, CDR2 SNEGSKA (reference sequence). With 5 bases clipped from V and 5 bases from J, the junction kept 9 bases outside the gene matches. The CDR3 has 13 amino acids. CDR3 in DNA: TGCAGTGCTTGGGGGGGGTCGACTCACGAGCAGTACTTC. Translation gives CSAWGGSTHEQYF.

The chain links TRBV7-3 to TRBJ2-2; 7 bases match TRBD1. The germline CDR1 and CDR2 sequences are SGHTA and FQGTGA. V was pared by 2 bases and J by 1 base, with 4 bases of the junction left unmatched. CDR3 length: 16 amino acids. The CDR3 sequence: CASSLGAGGNTGELFF. In nucleotides, the CDR3 is TGTGCCAGCAGCTTAGGTGCAGGGGGGAACACCGGGGAGCTGTTTTTT.

This clonotype rates as large. V is TRBV20-1 and J is TRBJ1-1, with D possibly matching TRBD1 (5 bases). The CDR3 is 14 residues long. Germline assignment: CDR1 DFQATT and CDR2 SNEGSKA (reference sequence). V lost 4 bases to trimming and J lost 0 bases, with 12 bases between them. CDR3 sequence (DNA): TGCAGTGCTACCGCTTGGGGCATGAACACTGAAGCTTTCTTT. Translation gives CSATAWGMNTEAFF.